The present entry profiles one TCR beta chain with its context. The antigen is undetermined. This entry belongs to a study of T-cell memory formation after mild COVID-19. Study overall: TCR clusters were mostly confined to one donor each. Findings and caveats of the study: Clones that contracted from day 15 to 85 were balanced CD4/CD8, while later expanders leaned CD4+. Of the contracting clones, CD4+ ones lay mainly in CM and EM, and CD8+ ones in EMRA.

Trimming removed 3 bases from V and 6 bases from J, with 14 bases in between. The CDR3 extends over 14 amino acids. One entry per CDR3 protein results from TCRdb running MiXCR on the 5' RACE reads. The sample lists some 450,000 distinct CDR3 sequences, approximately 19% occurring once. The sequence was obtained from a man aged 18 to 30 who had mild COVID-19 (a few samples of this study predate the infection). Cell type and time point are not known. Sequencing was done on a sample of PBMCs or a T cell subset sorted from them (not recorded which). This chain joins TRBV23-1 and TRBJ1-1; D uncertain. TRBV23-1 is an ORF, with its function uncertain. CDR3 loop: CASSQTERVPEAFF. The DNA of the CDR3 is TGCGCCAGCAGTCAGACTGAGAGGGTCCCTGAAGCTTTCTTT.